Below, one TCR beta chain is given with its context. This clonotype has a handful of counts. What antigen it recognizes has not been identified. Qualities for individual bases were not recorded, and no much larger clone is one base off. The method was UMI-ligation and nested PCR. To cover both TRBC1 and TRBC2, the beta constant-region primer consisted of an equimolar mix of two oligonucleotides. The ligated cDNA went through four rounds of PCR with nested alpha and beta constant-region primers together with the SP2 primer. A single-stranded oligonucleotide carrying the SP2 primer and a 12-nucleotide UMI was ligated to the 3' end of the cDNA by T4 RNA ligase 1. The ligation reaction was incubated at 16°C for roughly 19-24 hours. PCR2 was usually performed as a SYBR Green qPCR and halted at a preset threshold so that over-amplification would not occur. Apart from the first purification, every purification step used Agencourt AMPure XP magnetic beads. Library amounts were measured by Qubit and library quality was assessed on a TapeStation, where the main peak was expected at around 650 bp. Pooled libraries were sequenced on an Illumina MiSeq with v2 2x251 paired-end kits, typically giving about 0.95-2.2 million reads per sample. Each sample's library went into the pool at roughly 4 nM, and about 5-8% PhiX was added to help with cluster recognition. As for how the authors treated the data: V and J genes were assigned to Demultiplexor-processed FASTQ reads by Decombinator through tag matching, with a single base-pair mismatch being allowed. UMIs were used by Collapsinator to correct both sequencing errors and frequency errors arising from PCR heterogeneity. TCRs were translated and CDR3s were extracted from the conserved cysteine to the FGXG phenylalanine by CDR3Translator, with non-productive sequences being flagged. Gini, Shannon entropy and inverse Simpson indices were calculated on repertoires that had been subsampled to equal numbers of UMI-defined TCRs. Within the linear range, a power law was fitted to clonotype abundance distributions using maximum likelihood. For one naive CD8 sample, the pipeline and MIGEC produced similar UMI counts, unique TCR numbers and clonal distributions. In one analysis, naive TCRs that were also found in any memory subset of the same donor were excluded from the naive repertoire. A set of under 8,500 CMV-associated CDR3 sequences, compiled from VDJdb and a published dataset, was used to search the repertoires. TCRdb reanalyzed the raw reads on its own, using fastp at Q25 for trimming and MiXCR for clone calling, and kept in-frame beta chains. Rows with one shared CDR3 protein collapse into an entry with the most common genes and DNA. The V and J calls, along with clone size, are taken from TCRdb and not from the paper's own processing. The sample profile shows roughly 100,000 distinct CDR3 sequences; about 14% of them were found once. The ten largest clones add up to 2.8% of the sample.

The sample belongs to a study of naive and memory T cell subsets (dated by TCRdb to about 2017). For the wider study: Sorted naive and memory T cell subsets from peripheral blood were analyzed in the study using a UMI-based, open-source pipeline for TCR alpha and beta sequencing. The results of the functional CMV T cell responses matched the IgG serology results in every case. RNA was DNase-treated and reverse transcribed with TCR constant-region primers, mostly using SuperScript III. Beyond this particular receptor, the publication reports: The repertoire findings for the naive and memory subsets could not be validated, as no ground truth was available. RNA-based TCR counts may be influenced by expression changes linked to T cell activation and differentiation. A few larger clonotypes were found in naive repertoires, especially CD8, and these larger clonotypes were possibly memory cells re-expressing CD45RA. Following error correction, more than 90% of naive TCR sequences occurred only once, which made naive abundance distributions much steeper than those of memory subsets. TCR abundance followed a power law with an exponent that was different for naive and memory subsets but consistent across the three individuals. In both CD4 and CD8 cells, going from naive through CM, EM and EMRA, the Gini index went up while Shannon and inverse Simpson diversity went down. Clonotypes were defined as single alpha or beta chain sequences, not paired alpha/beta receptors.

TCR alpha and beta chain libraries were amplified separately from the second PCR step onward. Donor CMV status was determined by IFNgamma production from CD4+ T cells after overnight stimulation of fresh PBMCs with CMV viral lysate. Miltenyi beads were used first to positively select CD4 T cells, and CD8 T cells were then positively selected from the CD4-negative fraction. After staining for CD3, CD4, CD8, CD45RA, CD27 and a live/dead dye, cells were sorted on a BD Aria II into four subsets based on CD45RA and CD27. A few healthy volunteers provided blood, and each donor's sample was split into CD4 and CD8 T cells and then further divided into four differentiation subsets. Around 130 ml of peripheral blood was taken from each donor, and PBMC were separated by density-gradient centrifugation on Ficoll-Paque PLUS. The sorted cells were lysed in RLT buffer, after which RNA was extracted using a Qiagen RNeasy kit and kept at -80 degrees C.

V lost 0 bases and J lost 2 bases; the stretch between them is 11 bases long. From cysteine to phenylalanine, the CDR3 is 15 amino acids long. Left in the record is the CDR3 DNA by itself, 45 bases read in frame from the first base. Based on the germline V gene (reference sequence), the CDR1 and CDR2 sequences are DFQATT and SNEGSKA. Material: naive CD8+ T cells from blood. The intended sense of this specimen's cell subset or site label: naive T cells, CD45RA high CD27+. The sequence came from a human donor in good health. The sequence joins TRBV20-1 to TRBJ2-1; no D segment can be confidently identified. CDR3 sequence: CSAREWGSTYNEQFF. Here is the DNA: TGCAGTGCTAGAGAATGGGGATCCACCTACAATGAGCAGTTCTTC.